The 20 T cell receptor beta chains presented below share a single source sample, sequenced in a study of patients and donors after allogeneic stem cell transplantation. Using its own MiXCR run on the RT-PCR reads, TCRdb lists one record per CDR3 protein. The sample gives over 350,000 distinct CDR3 sequences, more than 15% of which show up once; less than 8.5% is in the top ten. The sample taken for sequencing was blood, either unsorted or a sorted T cell fraction (not recorded which). Every receptor here comes from a human donor who was either an allogeneic HSCT recipient or a stem cell or donor lymphocyte infusion donor (not recorded which). It is not recorded whose cells these are; they may come from a transplant donor.

V usage is TRBV9 and J usage is TRBJ2-1, with 11 bases aligning to TRBD2. J lost 9 bases, V lost 4 bases, and 15 bases had no gene match. CDR1 is SGDLS, CDR2 YYNGEE, per germline. This CDR3 region has 17 residues. The CDR3 region is CASSLKSLAGGLGEQFF. The DNA of the CDR3 is TGTGCCAGCAGCTTAAAGAGCTTAGCGGGGGGGCTAGGTGAGCAGTTCTTC.

This clonotype was observed a handful of times. The chain couples TRBV12-5 to TRBJ2-3; the D gene is possibly TRBD2 (5 bases). The CDR3 loop spans 16 amino acids. The germline V and J ends were trimmed by 6 bases and 4 bases, with 20 bases remaining between them. CDR1 and CDR2 from the germline V gene are LGHNT and FRNRAP. CDR3 amino acids: CASGPWVASPADTQYF. The CDR3 DNA follows: TGTGCTAGTGGCCCCTGGGTAGCGAGTCCTGCAGATACGCAGTATTTT. The full variable domain, in which reference TRBV12-5 and TRBJ2-3 provide the parts outside the CDR3, is DARVTQTPRHKVTEMGQEVTMRCQPILGHNTVFWYRQTMMQGLELLAYFRNRAPLDDSGMPKDRFSAEMPDATLATLKIQPSEPRDSAVYFCASGPWVASPADTQYFGPGTRLTVL.

Only a few counts were recorded for this clonotype. The chain couples TRBV4-3 to TRBJ1-1, with 10 bases identical to TRBD1. This CDR3 has 16 amino acids. Germline values: CDR1 LGHNA, CDR2 YSLEER. Losses at the gene ends were 2 bases for V and 3 bases for J; bases not matched to a gene: 6. The CDR3 nucleotides are TGCGCCAGCAGCCAAACGACAGGGGGCCCGTACACTGAAGCTTTCTTT. It yields the protein CASSQTTGGPYTEAFF.

A few counts support this clonotype. This rearrangement joins TRBV5-6 to TRBJ2-7; 9 positions match TRBD1. Losses at the gene ends were 4 bases for V and 3 bases for J; bases not matched to a gene: 11. CDR1 is SGHDT, CDR2 YYEEEE, per germline. CDR3 length: 16 amino acids. CDR3 in amino acids: CASSLDRGWVGYEQYF. The CDR3 nucleotides are TGTGCCAGCAGCCTAGACAGGGGGTGGGTTGGCTACGAGCAGTACTTC.

The J gene is TRBJ2-3, the V gene TRBV19; 7 bases align to TRBD1. The trim removed 6 bases at V and 2 bases at J, leaving 5 bases unmatched. The germline V gene encodes CDR1 LNHDA and CDR2 SQIVND (reference sequence). The CDR3 contains 14 residues. DNA for the CDR3: TGTGCCAGTAGACGGGACAGCCTCACAGATACGCAGTATTTT. It is translated as CASRRDSLTDTQYF.

This clonotype occurred many times. The chain links TRBV27 to TRBJ2-3, with 16 bases lining up with TRBD2. Germline loops: CDR1 MNHEY, CDR2 SMNVEV (reference sequence). The J segment lost 1 base and the V segment lost 9 bases, leaving 10 bases of the junction unmatched. This CDR3 region has 18 residues. CDR3: CASNPGTSGGDGTDTQYF. The CDR3 DNA reads TGTGCCAGTAATCCCGGGACTAGCGGGGGGGATGGCACAGATACGCAGTATTTT.

The V call is TRBV7-2, the J call TRBJ2-2; D remains ambiguous. V was shortened by 6 bases and J by 5 bases, with 13 bases between the two germline ends. The germline V gene encodes CDR1 SGHTA and CDR2 FQGNSA. This CDR3 comprises 14 residues. CDR3 protein: CASSTVPITGELFF. For the CDR3, the DNA is TGTGCCAGCAGTACCGTACCTATAACCGGGGAGCTGTTTTTT.

This clonotype showed up just a few times. The chain is built from TRBV27 and TRBJ2-3, with a tentative D call TRBD2 (6 bases). CDR1 MNHEY and CDR2 SMNVEV come from the germline V gene (reference sequence). The CDR3 loop spans 15 amino acids. V dropped 3 bases and J dropped 4 bases, with 14 bases sitting between them. The CDR3 coding sequence is TGTGCCAGCAGTTTGGTGGGGGGAGTGGCAGATACGCAGTATTTT. Translated, it gives CASSLVGGVADTQYF.

This clonotype was picked up many times. The V gene is TRBV25-1, the J gene TRBJ2-1; 7 bases align to TRBD1. There are 14 residues in the CDR3. The V segment lost 7 bases and the J segment 8 bases; nucleotides outside the gene matches: 11. Germline V gene lookup returns CDR1 MGHDK and CDR2 SYGVNS. CDR3 nucleotide sequence: TGTGCCAGCAAAGATGAGGGGGCATTCGATGAGCAGTTCTTC. Translation: CASKDEGAFDEQFF. Full variable domain (outside the CDR3, taken from reference TRBV25-1 and TRBJ2-1): EADIYQTPRYLVIGTGKKITLECSQTMGHDKMYWYQQDPGMELHLIHYSYGVNSTEKGDLSSESTVSRIRTEHFPLTLESARPSHTSQYLCASKDEGAFDEQFFGPGTRLTVL.

Note on this clonotype: A clone one base away is much larger, so this may be a read error. This sequence joins TRBV12-3 or TRBV12-4 and TRBJ2-1; D is perhaps TRBD1 (6 bases). This CDR3 contains 17 residues. This CDR3 is CASSSTEQGSFYNEQSF. Here the CDR3 DNA reads TGTGCCAGCAGTTCAACCGAACAGGGTAGCTTCTACAATGAGCAGTCCTTC.

J is TRBJ2-1 and V is TRBV25-1; TRBD1 matches 7 bases. Germline V CDR1 and CDR2: MGHDK, SYGVNS. With 7 bases clipped from V and 6 bases from J, the junction kept 6 bases outside the gene matches. This CDR3 has 13 amino acids. In DNA form, the CDR3 reads TGTGCCAGCAAAAGGTCAGGGGGCAATGAGCAGTTCTTC. Its protein product is CASKRSGGNEQFF.

This clonotype was picked up a small number of times. At one boundary the junction diverges from the germline segment, which might be a read error. The chain uses TRBV6-5 and TRBJ1-1; 7 bases line up with TRBD1. Germline CDR1 MNHEY, CDR2 SVGAGI. The CDR3 is 12 residues long. CDR3 protein: CASRGLNTEAFF. As DNA, the CDR3 is TGCGCCAGCAGGGGGTTGAACACTGAAGCTTTCTTT.

This clonotype was seen a handful of times. The chain carries TRBV6-5 and TRBJ1-2; D not resolved. Trimming removed 0 bases from V and 0 bases from J, with 8 bases in between. Germline CDR1 reads MNHEY; CDR2 reads SVGAGI. The CDR3 loop spans 15 amino acids. CDR3 DNA sequence: TGTGCCAGCAGTTACTCCAGGAAAGCTAACTATGGCTACACCTTC. It is translated as CASSYSRKANYGYTF.

This clonotype appeared many times. V usage is TRBV4-1 and J usage is TRBJ2-2, with D hard to call. The germline V and J ends were trimmed by 3 bases and 6 bases, with 11 bases remaining between them. CDR3 size: 14 residues. Germline assignment: CDR1 MGHRA and CDR2 YSYEKL. In DNA form, the CDR3 reads TGCGCCAGCAGCCATCCCGGCAGATCCGGGGAGCTGTTTTTT. It yields the protein CASSHPGRSGELFF.

The chain couples TRBV25-1 to TRBJ2-4; D possibly corresponds to TRBD1 (5 bases). V was pared by 4 bases and J by 0 bases, with 10 bases between. Looked up from germline, CDR1 is MGHDK and CDR2 is SYGVNS. This CDR3 has 15 amino acids. In nucleotides, the CDR3 is TGTGCCAGCAGTGCGACAGAAAAAGCCAAAAACATTCAGTACTTC. Protein sequence: CASSATEKAKNIQYF.

This clonotype was seen only a few times. The V call is TRBV6-2 or TRBV6-3, the J call TRBJ2-7, with 11 positions matching TRBD1. With 6 bases clipped from V and 5 bases from J, the junction kept 6 bases outside the gene matches. The germline CDR1 and CDR2 sequences are MNHEY and SVGEGT. The CDR3 is made up of 14 amino acids. The CDR3 DNA sequence: TGTGCCAGCAGGATGGACAGGGGGCTTGACGAGCAGTACTTC. Protein sequence: CASRMDRGLDEQYF.

This clonotype was recorded at least ten times. The chain is built from TRBV12-3 or TRBV12-4 and TRBJ2-1; 9 bases align to TRBD2. The CDR3 length is 15 residues. V lost 6 bases and J lost 9; bases outside the gene matches: 12. The CDR3 sequence is CASSLREGRMGEQFF. The DNA for the CDR3 is TGTGCCAGCAGCCTGCGGGAGGGCCGAATGGGTGAGCAGTTCTTC.

This chain connects TRBV11-3 to TRBJ1-1; D is unresolved. Trimming removed 5 bases from V and 0 bases from J, with 7 bases in between. The CDR3 length is 13 residues. Germline V gene data show CDR1 as SGHNT and CDR2 as YENEEA. CDR3: CASSQRLNTEAFF. The CDR3 nucleotides are TGTGCCAGCAGCCAGAGGTTGAACACTGAAGCTTTCTTT.

The chain carries TRBV4-3 and TRBJ2-2; 8 bases match TRBD2. Germline V gene lookup returns CDR1 LGHNA and CDR2 YSLEER. The length of the CDR3 is 17 residues. V shed 3 bases, J shed 0 bases, and the junction held 6 bases outside the gene matches. The CDR3 loop is CASSHLAGFANTGELFF. The CDR3 DNA sequence: TGCGCCAGCAGCCATCTAGCGGGCTTCGCGAACACCGGGGAGCTGTTTTTT.

The rearrangement joins TRBV2 to TRBJ2-7; perhaps TRBD1 as D (5 bases). V lost 8 bases and J lost 5, with 19 bases in between. Germline V lookup: CDR1 SNHLY, CDR2 FYNNEI. CDR3 length: 14 amino acids. Written as DNA, the CDR3 is TGTGCCAGCGTTTGGGCCAGGGTCGGAAACGAGCAGTACTTC. It codes for CASVWARVGNEQYF.